The T cell receptor (beta chain) under discussion was sequenced for a study of response to subunit inactivated influenza vaccine. TCRdb re-derived calls from the RT-PCR reads in MiXCR, one entry per CDR3 protein. The data show 300,000 to 350,000 distinct CDR3 sequences, with about a fifth seen just once and more than 8.5% held by the top ten. This clonotype was found a few times. The antigen remains undetermined. Broader study findings: After each seasonal influenza vaccination, few new T cells are recruited, the authors suggested.

The CDR3 contains 15 residues. In germline, CDR1 is LGHDT, CDR2 YNNKEL (reference sequence). V dropped 0 bases and J dropped 9 bases, with 17 bases sitting between them. This rearrangement joins TRBV3-1 to TRBJ2-5, with D possibly being TRBD1 or TRBD2 (7 bases each). This material consisted of PBMCs from blood, taken about 20 months after vaccination. The receptor's source is a man aged 50-75 years who received an inactivated influenza vaccine. For the CDR3, the DNA is TGTGCCAGCAGCCAAGATCTGACCAGGGGGAGGGCCCAGTACTTC. It is translated as CASSQDLTRGRAQYF.